This entry lists 13 T cell receptor beta chains sequenced from one sample in a study of T cell repertoires in cytomegalovirus infection. These receptors' antigens are unknown. TCRdb passed the reads through MiXCR, listing each CDR3 protein once. The data show roughly 78,000 distinct CDR3 sequences, approximately 42% seen once. The material sequenced was CD8+ T cells from cultured PBMCs, taken from culture after CMV antigen stimulation. All receptors derive from a human donor in good health (CMV status not recorded). Some clones in this sample may be carry-over from other donors' samples.

At least ten counts were recorded for this clonotype. The rearrangement links TRBV7-2 to TRBJ1-1; 9 positions agree with TRBD1. The CDR3 has 15 amino acids. V lost 6 bases, J lost 0 bases, and 5 bases stayed unmatched. The germline gives CDR1 SGHTA, CDR2 FQGNSA. CDR3 nucleotides: TGTGCCAGCAGTCGGACAGGGGCGCTGAACACTGAAGCTTTCTTT. It specifies CASSRTGALNTEAFF. Looking up the rest from reference TRBV7-2 and TRBJ1-1 gives the full variable domain: GAGVSQSPSNKVTEKGKDVELRCDPISGHTALYWYRQSLGQGLEFLIYFQGNSAPDKSGLPSDRFSAERTGGSVSTLTIQRTQQEDSAVYLCASSRTGALNTEAFFGQGTRLTVV.

The chain combines TRBV10-3 with TRBJ2-5, with 9 bases lining up with TRBD2. Trimming took 7 bases from V and 4 from J; bases not matched to a gene: 16. Germline V gene data show CDR1 as ENHRY and CDR2 as SYGVKD. The CDR3 contains 17 residues. The CDR3 DNA sequence: TGTGCCATCAACGACCCCAGCGGGGGGCCCTTGGGAGAGACCCAGTACTTC. Its protein is CAINDPSGGPLGETQYF.

This clonotype occurred many times. CDR3 DNA sequence: TGTGCCAGCAGCCTACTGACAGGGTCGGCAGATACGCAGTATTTT. Protein: CASSLLTGSADTQYF. V is TRBV7-8 and J is TRBJ2-3, with 7 bases identical to TRBD1. Germline V gene sequence: CDR1 SGHVS, CDR2 FQNEAQ. This CDR3 is 15 amino acids long. Unmatched junction bases numbered 9, after V lost 5 bases and J lost 4 bases.

This clonotype came up a few times. The chain has TRBV29-1 and TRBJ2-4; weak D call: TRBD2 (7 bases). The CDR3 is 19 amino acids. Germline CDR1 is SQVTM and CDR2 is ANQGSEA. Trimming cost V 0 bases and J 5 bases, with 26 bases left between them. CDR3 DNA: TGCAGCGTTGAAGACCCCACGACCTCCCTACAGGGAGGGGAAAACATTCAGTACTTC. Encoded protein: CSVEDPTTSLQGGENIQYF.

There are a few counts of this clonotype. This chain links TRBV6-6 with TRBJ2-2; D uncertain. Germline assignment: CDR1 MNHNY and CDR2 SVGAGI (reference sequence). This CDR3 contains 17 residues. V lost 0 bases and J 4 bases, leaving 15 bases between the germline ends. The CDR3 spells CASSYSRVYGSTGELFF. The CDR3 DNA is TGTGCCAGCAGTTACTCCCGGGTATACGGTTCCACCGGGGAGCTGTTTTTT.

CDR3 in DNA: TGTGCCAGTACCGTATTGGACGCTAGCAATCAGCCCCAGCATTTT. It specifies CASTVLDASNQPQHF. The chain links TRBV19 to TRBJ1-5; D ambiguous. The CDR3 is made up of 15 amino acids. Between the trimmed V and J ends, which lost 7 bases and 0 bases, there was a span of 13 bases. Germline V CDR1 and CDR2: LNHDA, SQIVND (reference sequence).

This sequence joins TRBV7-2 and TRBJ2-7; D possibly matches TRBD1 or TRBD2 (6 bases each). The germline V and J ends were trimmed by 5 bases and 5 bases, with 16 bases remaining between them. The CDR3 consists of 14 residues. The V gene's germline CDR1 is SGHTA and CDR2 FQGNSA. The chain's CDR3 is CASSVNGGFDEQYF. In nucleotides, the CDR3 is TGTGCCAGCAGCGTAAACGGGGGCTTCGACGAGCAGTACTTC.

V and J are TRBV12-3 or TRBV12-4 and TRBJ2-2, with D unclear. V shed 6 bases and J shed 6 bases, with 26 bases lying between them. CDR3 length: 18 amino acids. CDR3 coding DNA: TGTGCCAGCAGCCTAAGGCTACTTACTAACGCGGTCGCCGGGGAGCTGTTTTTT. It codes for CASSLRLLTNAVAGELFF.

This clonotype has a handful of counts. The J gene is TRBJ2-3, the V gene TRBV7-9; either TRBD1 or TRBD2 may fit D (6 bases each). Deletions cut 4 bases from V and 9 bases from J, with 17 bases between. This CDR3 is built from 14 residues. The germline gives CDR1 SEHNR, CDR2 FQNEAQ (reference sequence). The CDR3 DNA is TGTGCCAGCAGCTCCCGACTAGGGGGGCGGACGCAGTATTTT. Its translation is CASSSRLGGRTQYF.

This clonotype has at least ten counts. J is TRBJ2-1 and V is TRBV7-9; TRBD1 agrees at 12 bases. Germline CDR1 reads SEHNR; CDR2 reads FQNEAQ (reference sequence). J gave up 6 bases and V 7 bases, and 10 bases lay outside the gene matches. The CDR3 runs 16 residues. The DNA for the CDR3 is TGTGCCAGCAACCTACCCGGGGGACAGGGGGCCAATGAGCAGTTCTTC. This encodes CASNLPGGQGANEQFF.

The chain couples TRBV13 to TRBJ2-5; weak D call: TRBD2 (7 bases). Germline assignment: CDR1 PRHDT and CDR2 FYEKMQ (reference sequence). CDR3 length equals 13 residues. Trimming took off 7 bases at V and 5 bases at J, with 14 bases between the two ends. CDR3 sequence (DNA): TGTGCCAGCAACAACAGGGAGGGGGAGACCCAGTACTTC. Translating gives CASNNREGETQYF.

The V gene is TRBV3-1, the J gene TRBJ2-7; possibly TRBD1 for D (5 bases). The CDR3 extends over 13 amino acids. CDR1 and CDR2 from the germline V gene are LGHDT and YNNKEL (reference sequence). The V and J ends lost 1 base and 3 bases respectively, with 7 bases between them. This CDR3 is CASSQGRVYEQYF. CDR3 coding DNA: TGTGCCAGCAGCCAAGGCAGGGTCTACGAGCAGTACTTC.

This clonotype was seen only a few times. The V call is TRBV7-9, the J call TRBJ1-1; D possibly corresponds to TRBD1 (6 bases). The V end was cut by 2 bases, the J end by 8 bases, with 18 bases between. This CDR3 spans 15 amino acids. Germline V gene lookup returns CDR1 SEHNR and CDR2 FQNEAQ (reference sequence). CDR3 DNA sequence: TGTGCCAGCAGCTTAACGGACAGCAAATGGGCCGAAGCTTTCTTT. Protein sequence: CASSLTDSKWAEAFF.